The 21 T cell receptor beta chains reported below all come from one sample, sequenced in a study of blood T cell repertoires in COVID-19. The assay was immunoSEQ multiplex PCR, and TCRdb's table has in-frame clones only and misses some. This table holds roughly 95,000 clones, less than 85% found once. The sample was peripheral blood. The receptors originated from a human donor in a cohort sampled during active COVID-19.

The V and J genes are TRBV6-5 and TRBJ2-3; maybe TRBD2 (5 bases). Trimming cost V 6 bases and J 9 bases, with 10 bases left between them. This CDR3 comprises 11 residues. Germline V gene data show CDR1 as MNHEY and CDR2 as SVGAGI. Here the CDR3 DNA reads TGTGCCAGCAGCCCGGGGAAGACGCAGTATTTT. This sequence encodes CASSPGKTQYF.

The gene calls are TRBV5-1 and TRBJ2-7; 8 nucleotides agree with TRBD2. CDR1 SGHRS and CDR2 YFSETQ come from the germline V gene. The CDR3 consists of 14 residues. V shed 1 base and J 3 bases; nucleotides not matched to a gene: 3. The CDR3 here is CASSLTGGNYEQYF. The CDR3 nucleotides are TGCGCCAGCAGCTTGACGGGGGGGAACTACGAGCAGTACTTC.

This chain joins TRBV10-1 and TRBJ2-1; 7 nucleotides agree with TRBD2. The J segment lost 2 bases and the V segment lost 0 bases, leaving 4 bases of the junction unmatched. This CDR3 region has 16 residues. CDR1 and CDR2 (germline): WNHNN, SYGVQD (reference sequence). The CDR3 sequence is CASSESGLSPYNEQFF. For the CDR3, the DNA is TGCGCCAGCAGTGAGTCGGGACTATCCCCCTACAATGAGCAGTTCTTC.

The chain joins TRBV6-5 to TRBJ2-1, with TRBD1 as a possible D gene (5 bases). Germline loops: CDR1 MNHEY, CDR2 SVGAGI. This CDR3 contains 14 residues. The V and J ends lost 2 bases and 7 bases respectively, with 12 bases between them. DNA for the CDR3: TGTGCCAGCAGTTACGATGGCAGGGCTAATGAGCAGTTCTTC. Translated: CASSYDGRANEQFF.

The genes are TRBV24-1 and TRBJ1-5; D is perhaps TRBD1 (5 bases). This CDR3 comprises 12 residues. Trimming stripped 4 bases from V and 8 bases from J, with 8 bases between. Germline assignment: CDR1 KGHDR and CDR2 SFDVKD. CDR3 DNA sequence: TGTGCCACCAGTGACACAGGAGAGCCCCAGCATTTT. It yields the protein CATSDTGEPQHF.

The chain couples TRBV4-3 to TRBJ2-1; 7 nucleotides line up with TRBD1. Germline V gene lookup returns CDR1 LGHNA and CDR2 YSLEER. The CDR3 has 17 amino acids. The ends lost 0 bases at V and 5 bases at J; junction bases unmatched: 10. CDR3: CASSQDRGTALHNEQFF. The CDR3 bases are TGCGCCAGCAGCCAAGACAGGGGGACGGCTTTGCACAATGAGCAGTTCTTC.

The chain couples TRBV14 to TRBJ2-1; possibly TRBD2 for D (6 bases). Germline CDR1 is SGHDN and CDR2 is FVKESK. This CDR3 region has 16 residues. V gave up 1 base and J gave up 2 bases, with 12 bases separating them. CDR3 amino acids: CASSQGSSGTYNEQFF. Written as DNA, the CDR3 is TGTGCCAGCAGCCAAGGTAGTAGCGGTACCTACAATGAGCAGTTCTTC.

This clone was seen just once. The chain combines TRBV11-2 with TRBJ1-6; D remains ambiguous. Trimming removed 6 bases from V and 14 bases from J, with 11 bases in between. Germline values: CDR1 SGHAT, CDR2 FQNNGV. CDR3 length equals 11 residues. In nucleotides, the CDR3 is TGTGCCAGCAGTTCAACTCCCGCCCTCCACTTT. Protein product: CASSSTPALHF.

This chain links TRBV19 with TRBJ2-7; weak D call: TRBD2 (6 bases). The CDR3 is made up of 14 amino acids. V gave up 6 bases and J gave up 3 bases, with 15 bases separating them. The germline V gene has CDR1 LNHDA and CDR2 SQIVND (reference sequence). For the CDR3, the DNA is TGTGCCAGTAGAACCAGAGGAGGGAGCTACGAGCAGTACTTC. This codes for CASRTRGGSYEQYF.

This chain links TRBV7-9 with TRBJ1-1; 8 bases fit TRBD1. The germline V gene encodes CDR1 SEHNR and CDR2 FQNEAQ (reference sequence). The junction had 2 bases not matched to a gene; V was cut back by 4 bases and J by 1 base. The CDR3 extends over 14 amino acids. The CDR3 loop reads CASSSDRGNTEAFF. CDR3 bases: TGTGCCAGCAGCTCCGACAGGGGGAACACTGAAGCTTTCTTT.

The V and J genes are TRBV10-3 and TRBJ2-1; 12 nucleotides line up with TRBD2. This CDR3 comprises 15 residues. Trimming at V came to 6 bases and at J to 5 bases, leaving 5 bases not matched to a gene. Germline-derived CDR1 and CDR2 are ENHRY and SYGVKD. This CDR3 reads CAIRSTSGGHNEQFF. CDR3 sequence (DNA): TGTGCCATCAGGTCGACTAGCGGGGGCCACAATGAGCAGTTCTTC.

The rearrangement uses TRBV6-5 and TRBJ2-7; 7 positions agree with TRBD1. The CDR3 runs 14 residues. Germline CDR1 and CDR2: MNHEY and SVGAGI. Germline trimming cut 6 bases from V and 1 base from J; bases unmatched to any gene: 6. CDR3: CASRSDRVSYEQYF. In DNA, the CDR3 is TGTGCCAGCAGGTCCGACAGGGTTTCCTACGAGCAGTACTTC.

This chain connects TRBV18 to TRBJ1-1; tentatively, D is TRBD1 (5 bases). Germline V CDR1 and CDR2: KGHSH, LQKENI. The CDR3 is made up of 13 amino acids. V lost 0 bases and J lost 4, with 6 bases in between. The CDR3 sequence: CASSPPGATEAFF. CDR3 bases: TGTGCCAGCTCACCACCAGGGGCCACTGAAGCTTTCTTT.

This chain joins TRBV7-3 and TRBJ1-1; D is unclear. V was shortened by 5 bases and J by 1 base, with 8 bases between the two germline ends. CDR1 SGHTA and CDR2 FQGTGA come from the germline V gene. CDR3 length equals 13 residues. This CDR3 reads CASSPRQNTEAFF. CDR3 sequence (DNA): TGTGCCAGCAGCCCCCGACAGAACACTGAAGCTTTCTTT. Combining the CDR3 with reference TRBV7-3 and TRBJ1-1 gives the whole variable domain GAGVSQTPSNKVTEKGKYVELRCDPISGHTALYWYRQSLGQGPEFLIYFQGTGAADDSGLPNDRFFAVRPEGSVSTLKIQRTERGDSAVYLCASSPRQNTEAFFGQGTRLTVV.

The chain combines TRBV5-3 with TRBJ2-6, with 8 bases identical to TRBD1. TRBV5-3 is an open reading frame whose function is uncertain. The CDR3 sequence is 21 residues long. With V trimmed by 0 bases and J by 0 bases, 14 bases remained unmatched. CDR3 nucleotide sequence: TGTGCCAGAAGCTTGGTGCATATTTTCGGGACAGGATCCTCTGGGGCCAACGTCCTGACTTTC. This codes for CARSLVHIFGTGSSGANVLTF.

The rearrangement links TRBV29-1 to TRBJ1-1; D is uncertain. The germline gives CDR1 SQVTM, CDR2 ANQGSEA. The germline V and J ends were trimmed by 4 bases and 3 bases, with 15 bases remaining between them. The CDR3 loop spans 14 amino acids. CDR3 amino acids: CSVAGRLMDTEAFF. The DNA for the CDR3 is TGCAGCGTTGCCGGGAGACTAATGGACACTGAAGCTTTCTTT.

This chain links TRBV19 with TRBJ2-7; possibly TRBD1 for D (6 bases). The CDR3 is 11 residues long. Germline values: CDR1 LNHDA, CDR2 SQIVND (reference sequence). V lost 3 bases and J 6 bases, leaving 6 bases between the germline ends. CDR3 amino acids: CASSIRGEQYF. The CDR3 nucleotides are TGTGCCAGTAGTATCAGGGGCGAGCAGTACTTC.

This clone is a singleton in its sample. This chain connects TRBV5-1 to TRBJ2-1, with D possibly matching TRBD1 (6 bases). The CDR3 has 14 amino acids. Trimming shortened V by 2 bases and J by 7 bases, and 13 bases separated the two germline ends. CDR1 SGHRS and CDR2 YFSETQ come from the germline V gene. CDR3 coding DNA: TGCGCCAGCAGCTTCAGCTTCAGGGGAAATGAGCAGTTCTTC. Translating gives CASSFSFRGNEQFF.

The chain links TRBV28 to TRBJ1-5; no clear D gene. The germline V gene has CDR1 MDHEN and CDR2 SYDVKM. The CDR3 extends over 12 amino acids. V shed 4 bases and J shed 7 bases, with 8 bases lying between them. CDR3 nucleotide sequence: TGTGCCAGCAGTTCAGACACCCAGCCCCAGCATTTT. Protein sequence: CASSSDTQPQHF.

This chain links TRBV29-1 with TRBJ2-1, with 8 bases fitting TRBD2. The CDR3 contains 15 residues. The germline V gene has CDR1 SQVTM and CDR2 ANQGSEA. After removal of 5 bases from V and 4 bases from J, the junction contained 10 bases not matched to a gene. CDR3 DNA: TGCAGCGTTCCTACGAGCGGGAGAGGTTACAATGAGCAGTTCTTC. Amino acids: CSVPTSGRGYNEQFF.

The chain combines TRBV27 with TRBJ1-2; D might be TRBD1 (6 bases). The germline gives CDR1 MNHEY, CDR2 SMNVEV (reference sequence). Trimming cost V 3 bases and J 8 bases, with 22 bases left between them. The CDR3 has 16 residues. In nucleotides, the CDR3 is TGTGCCAGCAGTTTTCTTAGAACGGGACACCTCTCAGGCTACACCTTC. It translates to CASSFLRTGHLSGYTF.